Given below is one TCR beta chain in context. Its antigen remains unidentified. This sample stems from a study of T-cell memory formation after mild COVID-19. Study-level findings and limits: Most CD4+ clones that shrank were in CM and EM, while CD8+ ones turned up in EMRA.

5'RACE with constant-segment primers yielded barcoded, UMI-tagged TCR alpha and TCR beta cDNA libraries. TCRdb passed the 5' RACE reads through MiXCR, listing each CDR3 protein once. The sample consists of 300,000 to 350,000 distinct CDR3 sequences, less than 20% of them appearing once. The CDR3 contains 18 residues. Germline CDR1 and CDR2: SGHTA and FQGNSA. V gave up 5 bases and J gave up 3 bases; unmatched junction bases: 13. This chain joins TRBV7-2 and TRBJ2-3; 11 positions match TRBD2. The sample was PBMCs or a T cell subset sorted from them (not recorded which). The clonotype was recovered from a man younger than 35 who had mild COVID-19 (a few samples of this study predate the infection). Cell type and time point are not known. CDR3 sequence reads: CASSLTSGGFDITDTQYF. The CDR3 nucleotides are TGTGCCAGCAGCCTAACTAGCGGGGGCTTCGACATTACAGATACGCAGTATTTT.